Shown below are 17 T cell receptor beta chains from a single sample sequenced in a study of blood T cell repertoires in COVID-19. Libraries were prepared by immunoSEQ multiplex PCR; TCRdb keeps only in-frame clonotypes and omits some of them. This sample has 30,000 to 50,000 clones, with 75% to 90% found just once. Sequenced material: peripheral blood. The source is a man aged 60 to 69 with acute or convalescent COVID-19.

This clone came up once. The rearrangement joins TRBV5-6 to TRBJ2-1, with D tentatively TRBD1 (5 bases). Trimming left V 4 bases short and J 4 bases short, with 15 bases between. Germline V gene sequence: CDR1 SGHDT, CDR2 YYEEEE. This CDR3 contains 15 residues. The CDR3 sequence: CASSLFKGLYNEQFF. DNA of the CDR3: TGTGCCAGCAGCCTATTTAAGGGGCTATACAATGAGCAGTTCTTC.

This clone showed up just a few times. The chain links TRBV5-8 to TRBJ2-2; TRBD2 matches 9 bases. The V and J ends lost 4 bases and 5 bases, in that order; junction bases with no gene match: 6. The CDR3 has 15 amino acids. Germline V gene lookup returns CDR1 SGHTS and CDR2 YDEGEE. The DNA for the CDR3 is TGTGCCAGCAGCCCCGGGACTAGCAGAACCGGGGAGCTGTTTTTT. Translated, it gives CASSPGTSRTGELFF.

The chain links TRBV7-9 to TRBJ2-1; 9 bases are a match to TRBD2. This CDR3 has 13 amino acids. Trimming at V came to 5 bases and at J to 7 bases, leaving 3 bases not matched to a gene. In germline, CDR1 is SEHNR, CDR2 FQNEAQ (reference sequence). The CDR3 sequence: CASSRGLANEQFF. Here the CDR3 DNA reads TGTGCCAGCAGCAGAGGACTAGCGAATGAGCAGTTCTTC. The entire variable domain, with the rest obtained from reference TRBV7-9 and TRBJ2-1, is as follows: DTGVSQNPRHKITKRGQNVTFRCDPISEHNRLYWYRQTLGQGPEFLTYFQNEAQLEKSRLLSDRFSAERPKGSFSTLEIQRTEQGDSAMYLCASSRGLANEQFFGPGTRLTVL.

This chain connects TRBV28 to TRBJ1-2; TRBD1 matches at 7 bases. The CDR3 totals 11 residues. V gave up 10 bases and J gave up 10 bases; unmatched junction bases: 9. Germline V gene sequence: CDR1 MDHEN, CDR2 SYDVKM. CDR3 DNA sequence: TGTGCCATCGGGACAGAGGGATCCTACACCTTC. It encodes CAIGTEGSYTF.

The count of this clone is one. The chain combines TRBV5-8 with TRBJ2-7; TRBD1 matches at 9 bases. V was clipped by 3 bases and J by 5 bases; unmatched bases: 9. The germline CDR1 and CDR2 sequences are SGHTS and YDEGEE. The CDR3 loop spans 15 amino acids. For the CDR3, the DNA is TGTGCCAGCAGCTCATTCCGGGACAGGGTGAACGAGCAGTACTTC. Protein product: CASSSFRDRVNEQYF.

The rearrangement links TRBV24-1 to TRBJ2-2; possible D gene TRBD1, 5 bases. The V gene lost 6 bases and the J gene lost 0 bases, with 10 bases spanning the gap. The CDR3 runs 15 residues. Germline V lookup: CDR1 KGHDR, CDR2 SFDVKD. CDR3 bases: TGTGCCACCAGTTCCAGGGCCCCGAACACCGGGGAGCTGTTTTTT. Encoded protein: CATSSRAPNTGELFF.

The table lists this clone with a few counts. V and J are TRBV28 and TRBJ2-3; unclear D gene. This CDR3 region has 13 residues. Germline assignment: CDR1 MDHEN and CDR2 SYDVKM. V was pared by 4 bases and J by 1 base, with 6 bases between. Here the CDR3 DNA reads TGTGCCAGCAGTTCGGTAGGCACAGATACGCAGTATTTT. Translated: CASSSVGTDTQYF.

V gene TRBV5-1 combines with J gene TRBJ2-2; possibly TRBD1 for D (7 bases). The germline V gene has CDR1 SGHRS and CDR2 YFSETQ. The CDR3 has 16 residues. Trimming took 4 bases from V and 5 from J, leaving 18 bases between them. The CDR3 region has the DNA TGCGCCAGCAGCCTTGGACAGGCGGGGATGACCGGGGAGCTGTTTTTT. This translates into CASSLGQAGMTGELFF.

The CDR3, as DNA: TGTGCCACCAGCCACAGGGGCACTGGGGCCAACGTCCTGACTTTC. Its translation: CATSHRGTGANVLTF. V gene TRBV15 combines with J gene TRBJ2-6; 7 bases match TRBD1. CDR1 and CDR2 (germline): LNHNV, YYDKDF (reference sequence). The CDR3 is 15 amino acids. With V trimmed by 5 bases and J by 2 bases, 3 bases remained unmatched.

The rearrangement joins TRBV6-8 to TRBJ2-2; 7 bases align to TRBD1. The CDR3 loop spans 18 amino acids. Germline trimming cut 8 bases from V and 10 bases from J; bases unmatched to any gene: 25. In germline, CDR1 is MNHGY, CDR2 SAAAGT. The CDR3 nucleotides read TGTGCCAGCCCCCTGCCCTTAAGGGACAGCAAACGACCGATGGAGCTGTTTTTT. Amino acids: CASPLPLRDSKRPMELFF.

The chain has TRBV5-1 and TRBJ2-7, with no clear D. CDR1 SGHRS and CDR2 YFSETQ come from the germline V gene. CDR3 length: 12 residues. Trimming took off 4 bases at V and 7 bases at J, with 12 bases between the two ends. The CDR3 region is CASSLEPGEQYF. The DNA for the CDR3 is TGCGCCAGCAGCCTCGAACCCGGGGAGCAGTACTTC.

J is TRBJ1-3 and V is TRBV11-2; D gene ambiguous. CDR1 and CDR2 from the germline V gene are SGHAT and FQNNGV. V shed 5 bases and J shed 3 bases, with 11 bases lying between them. The CDR3 length is 14 residues. The CDR3 DNA is TGTGCCAGCAGCGCCACCGGGAGTGGAAACACCATATATTTT. Its protein product is CASSATGSGNTIYF.

The genes are TRBV11-2 and TRBJ1-1, with D unclear. CDR1 and CDR2 from the germline V gene are SGHAT and FQNNGV. The CDR3 consists of 13 residues. The germline V and J ends were trimmed by 2 bases and 8 bases, with 12 bases remaining between them. This CDR3 reads CASSLFVRREAFF. CDR3 bases: TGTGCCAGCAGCTTATTTGTCAGGCGAGAAGCTTTCTTT.

J is TRBJ2-1 and V is TRBV6-5; TRBD2 is a possible D gene (6 bases). Germline loops: CDR1 MNHEY, CDR2 SVGAGI. CDR3 size: 13 residues. V lost 7 bases and J lost 7, with 14 bases in between. CDR3 sequence reads: CASNPRGGNEQFF. CDR3 bases: TGTGCCAGCAACCCCCGAGGAGGGAATGAGCAGTTCTTC.

In nucleotides, the CDR3 is TGTGCCAGCAGCTTAGGGTACAGGACAGATACGCAGTATTTT. Amino acids: CASSLGYRTDTQYF. The chain joins TRBV11-2 to TRBJ2-3, with TRBD1 as a possible D gene (5 bases). Trimming took off 1 base at V and 3 bases at J, with 8 bases between the two ends. Germline CDR1 is SGHAT and CDR2 is FQNNGV. CDR3 size: 14 residues.

The rearrangement joins TRBV4-1 to TRBJ1-6; 7 bases map to TRBD1. CDR3 size: 15 residues. CDR1 is MGHRA, CDR2 YSYEKL, per germline. J was trimmed by 13 bases and V by 2 bases; bases with no gene match: 11. This CDR3 reads CASSQPDRVFSPLHF. DNA of the CDR3: TGCGCCAGCAGCCAACCCGACAGGGTATTTTCCCCCCTCCACTTT.

The chain recombines TRBV12-3 or TRBV12-4 with TRBJ1-1, with D unresolved. The germline V and J ends were trimmed by 3 bases and 10 bases, with 6 bases remaining between them. This CDR3 comprises 10 residues. The CDR3 spells CASSFPVAFF. The CDR3 region has the DNA TGTGCCAGCAGTTTTCCGGTAGCTTTCTTT.